This TCR beta chain was captured by sequencing in a study of read filtering for tumor transcriptome and immune sequencing. Looking at the study overall: DNase treatment preceded whole-transcriptome library preparation. Study-wide points: Correlation between methods rose after single-read clonotypes were removed. Compared with RNA-seq, IR-seq gave much higher clonotype depth and reliability.

Trimming cost V 4 bases and J 3 bases; bases outside gene matches: 5. The CDR3 length is 16 residues. Germline loops: CDR1 LGHDT, CDR2 YNNKEL (reference sequence). Molecular barcoded adaptors covering alpha/delta and beta/gamma chains were used on about 390 ng RNA. From the reads, TCRdb called clonotypes with MiXCR, one entry per CDR3 protein. In the table there are tens of thousands of distinct CDR3 sequences, about 14% of which are singletons. At the time of active disease, bone marrow was collected from every patient. A remark on this clonotype: The target antigen is unknown.

This sequence was found in a donor at least 40 years old with multiple myeloma. The V and J genes are TRBV3-1 and TRBJ2-2, with 10 bases lining up with TRBD2. The sample consisted of a population of CD138-negative cells sorted from bone marrow. Written as DNA, the CDR3 is TGTGCCAGCAGCCCATCCGGGACTAGCGACACCGGGGAGCTGTTTTTT. It yields the protein CASSPSGTSDTGELFF.